This entry features one T cell receptor beta chain sequence. The diagnostic basis comprised clinical symptoms, serum thyroxine and TRAb, thyroid ultrasound and orbital computed tomography. The sample is drawn from a study of T cells in Graves' hyperthyroidism and ophthalmopathy. The V gene end was trimmed by 1 base and the J gene end by 5 bases; junction bases not matched to a gene: 6. Per germline, CDR1 DFQATT and CDR2 SNEGSKA (reference sequence). This CDR3 contains 14 residues. The CDR3 regions of TCR beta were amplified from RNA transcripts. The primer set for the first-round RT-PCR of the TCR CDR3 was HTBI. In TCRdb, the multiplex PCR reads were re-called with MiXCR into one record per CDR3 protein. The sample consists of around 300,000 distinct CDR3 sequences, roughly an eighth of them appearing once.

The specimen sequenced was blood. This receptor was taken from a middle-aged woman with Graves' hyperthyroidism. The chain carries TRBV20-1 and TRBJ2-5; 8 bases are shared with TRBD2. The CDR3 region is CSARVAGGWETQYF. CDR3 DNA: TGCAGTGCTAGAGTTGCGGGAGGCTGGGAGACCCAGTACTTC.